Sequencing of this T cell receptor beta chain was carried out in a study of OX40 agonist ivuxolimab in advanced cancers. Background on the whole study: Ivuxolimab, which targeted the costimulatory receptor OX40 (CD134), was an agonistic, fully human IgG2 monoclonal antibody. Peripheral TCRbeta sequencing aimed to test whether ivuxolimab altered TCR sequence diversity and caused clonal T-cell expansion. Of the roughly 52 dose-escalation patients, hepatocellular carcinoma was present in roughly 19, melanoma in some 15, renal cell carcinoma in 9 and head and neck cancer in 9. The dose-escalation cohort was roughly 80% male with a mean age of about 60 years, ranging from about 20 to 85. Three dose-escalation patients achieved partial responses, one with hepatocellular carcinoma and two with cutaneous melanoma. The monotherapy dose-escalation portion (N ≈ 57 patients) of the phase I ivuxolimab trial is reported in the paper. Prior anti-PD-1, anti-PD-L1 or anti-CTLA-4 therapy was permitted, and checkpoint inhibitors had been received by under 50% of dose-escalation patients. Intravenous ivuxolimab was administered to patients every 2 weeks at six dose levels: 0.01, 0.1, 0.3, 1.5, 3 and 10 mg/kg.

The germline V end is reduced by 6 bases and the J end by 3 bases; junction bases left unmatched: 6. The germline V gene encodes CDR1 SEHNR and CDR2 FQNEAQ (reference sequence). The CDR3 runs 14 amino acids, cysteine and phenylalanine included. CDR3 DNA is the only sequence kept; it has 42 bases, read in frame from the first base. For sequencing of the TCRbeta CDR3 region, genomic DNA was extracted from the sorted cells. TCRbeta CDR3 regions were sequenced using the immunoSEQ Assay. Held by TCRdb, this immuneACCESS table contains in-frame sequences only and omits some clones. Under half of the omission traces to an unresolved V gene where checked; the cause of the rest is unknown. A total of 70,000 or so clones appear in this sample, 92% of them only once. The biggest ten clones account for 6.5% to 8.5% of the sample. Patients with a history of autoimmune disease or receiving systemic immunosuppression were excluded from the trial. Peripheral blood for TCR sequencing was drawn from every dose cohort at baseline, at cycle 4 day 1 and at cycle 7 day 1. The samples were taken from a phase I, first-in-human, multicenter, open-label dose-escalation trial of ivuxolimab. The trial enrolled adults with locally advanced or metastatic head and neck squamous cell, hepatocellular, melanoma or renal cell carcinoma. Before TCR sequencing, CD4+ T cells and CD8+ T cells were sorted from peripheral blood as separate populations.

Study-wide findings and limitations: After ivuxolimab, CD8+ T cells had more expanded clones than CD4+ T cells on average. In partial responders in the 0.1-3.0 mg/kg groups, normalized peripheral clonal expansion was found to be among the lowest, especially among CD8+ T cells. Clonal expansion of both CD4+ and CD8+ blood T cells was observed from baseline to week 6 at doses 0.1 to 3.0 mg/kg. Low levels of normalized T-cell clonal expansion were also shown by some nonresponding patients. The antigen specificity of the peripheral T cells that underwent clonal expansion was not determined.

As for this clone: There is no known antigen for this receptor. No much larger clone exists at a distance of one base, and base qualities are not known.

The specimen comprised CD4+ or CD8+ T cells sorted from blood, sampled in a trial of the OX40 agonist ivuxolimab. The sequence derives from an adult with an advanced solid tumor such as melanoma, head and neck, liver or kidney cancer. The chain couples TRBV7-9 to TRBJ2-7; TRBD1 aligns with 9 central bases. The DNA is as follows: TGTGCCAGCAGTCACCGGGACAGGGACTACGAGCAGTACTTC. Its amino acids are CASSHRDRDYEQYF.